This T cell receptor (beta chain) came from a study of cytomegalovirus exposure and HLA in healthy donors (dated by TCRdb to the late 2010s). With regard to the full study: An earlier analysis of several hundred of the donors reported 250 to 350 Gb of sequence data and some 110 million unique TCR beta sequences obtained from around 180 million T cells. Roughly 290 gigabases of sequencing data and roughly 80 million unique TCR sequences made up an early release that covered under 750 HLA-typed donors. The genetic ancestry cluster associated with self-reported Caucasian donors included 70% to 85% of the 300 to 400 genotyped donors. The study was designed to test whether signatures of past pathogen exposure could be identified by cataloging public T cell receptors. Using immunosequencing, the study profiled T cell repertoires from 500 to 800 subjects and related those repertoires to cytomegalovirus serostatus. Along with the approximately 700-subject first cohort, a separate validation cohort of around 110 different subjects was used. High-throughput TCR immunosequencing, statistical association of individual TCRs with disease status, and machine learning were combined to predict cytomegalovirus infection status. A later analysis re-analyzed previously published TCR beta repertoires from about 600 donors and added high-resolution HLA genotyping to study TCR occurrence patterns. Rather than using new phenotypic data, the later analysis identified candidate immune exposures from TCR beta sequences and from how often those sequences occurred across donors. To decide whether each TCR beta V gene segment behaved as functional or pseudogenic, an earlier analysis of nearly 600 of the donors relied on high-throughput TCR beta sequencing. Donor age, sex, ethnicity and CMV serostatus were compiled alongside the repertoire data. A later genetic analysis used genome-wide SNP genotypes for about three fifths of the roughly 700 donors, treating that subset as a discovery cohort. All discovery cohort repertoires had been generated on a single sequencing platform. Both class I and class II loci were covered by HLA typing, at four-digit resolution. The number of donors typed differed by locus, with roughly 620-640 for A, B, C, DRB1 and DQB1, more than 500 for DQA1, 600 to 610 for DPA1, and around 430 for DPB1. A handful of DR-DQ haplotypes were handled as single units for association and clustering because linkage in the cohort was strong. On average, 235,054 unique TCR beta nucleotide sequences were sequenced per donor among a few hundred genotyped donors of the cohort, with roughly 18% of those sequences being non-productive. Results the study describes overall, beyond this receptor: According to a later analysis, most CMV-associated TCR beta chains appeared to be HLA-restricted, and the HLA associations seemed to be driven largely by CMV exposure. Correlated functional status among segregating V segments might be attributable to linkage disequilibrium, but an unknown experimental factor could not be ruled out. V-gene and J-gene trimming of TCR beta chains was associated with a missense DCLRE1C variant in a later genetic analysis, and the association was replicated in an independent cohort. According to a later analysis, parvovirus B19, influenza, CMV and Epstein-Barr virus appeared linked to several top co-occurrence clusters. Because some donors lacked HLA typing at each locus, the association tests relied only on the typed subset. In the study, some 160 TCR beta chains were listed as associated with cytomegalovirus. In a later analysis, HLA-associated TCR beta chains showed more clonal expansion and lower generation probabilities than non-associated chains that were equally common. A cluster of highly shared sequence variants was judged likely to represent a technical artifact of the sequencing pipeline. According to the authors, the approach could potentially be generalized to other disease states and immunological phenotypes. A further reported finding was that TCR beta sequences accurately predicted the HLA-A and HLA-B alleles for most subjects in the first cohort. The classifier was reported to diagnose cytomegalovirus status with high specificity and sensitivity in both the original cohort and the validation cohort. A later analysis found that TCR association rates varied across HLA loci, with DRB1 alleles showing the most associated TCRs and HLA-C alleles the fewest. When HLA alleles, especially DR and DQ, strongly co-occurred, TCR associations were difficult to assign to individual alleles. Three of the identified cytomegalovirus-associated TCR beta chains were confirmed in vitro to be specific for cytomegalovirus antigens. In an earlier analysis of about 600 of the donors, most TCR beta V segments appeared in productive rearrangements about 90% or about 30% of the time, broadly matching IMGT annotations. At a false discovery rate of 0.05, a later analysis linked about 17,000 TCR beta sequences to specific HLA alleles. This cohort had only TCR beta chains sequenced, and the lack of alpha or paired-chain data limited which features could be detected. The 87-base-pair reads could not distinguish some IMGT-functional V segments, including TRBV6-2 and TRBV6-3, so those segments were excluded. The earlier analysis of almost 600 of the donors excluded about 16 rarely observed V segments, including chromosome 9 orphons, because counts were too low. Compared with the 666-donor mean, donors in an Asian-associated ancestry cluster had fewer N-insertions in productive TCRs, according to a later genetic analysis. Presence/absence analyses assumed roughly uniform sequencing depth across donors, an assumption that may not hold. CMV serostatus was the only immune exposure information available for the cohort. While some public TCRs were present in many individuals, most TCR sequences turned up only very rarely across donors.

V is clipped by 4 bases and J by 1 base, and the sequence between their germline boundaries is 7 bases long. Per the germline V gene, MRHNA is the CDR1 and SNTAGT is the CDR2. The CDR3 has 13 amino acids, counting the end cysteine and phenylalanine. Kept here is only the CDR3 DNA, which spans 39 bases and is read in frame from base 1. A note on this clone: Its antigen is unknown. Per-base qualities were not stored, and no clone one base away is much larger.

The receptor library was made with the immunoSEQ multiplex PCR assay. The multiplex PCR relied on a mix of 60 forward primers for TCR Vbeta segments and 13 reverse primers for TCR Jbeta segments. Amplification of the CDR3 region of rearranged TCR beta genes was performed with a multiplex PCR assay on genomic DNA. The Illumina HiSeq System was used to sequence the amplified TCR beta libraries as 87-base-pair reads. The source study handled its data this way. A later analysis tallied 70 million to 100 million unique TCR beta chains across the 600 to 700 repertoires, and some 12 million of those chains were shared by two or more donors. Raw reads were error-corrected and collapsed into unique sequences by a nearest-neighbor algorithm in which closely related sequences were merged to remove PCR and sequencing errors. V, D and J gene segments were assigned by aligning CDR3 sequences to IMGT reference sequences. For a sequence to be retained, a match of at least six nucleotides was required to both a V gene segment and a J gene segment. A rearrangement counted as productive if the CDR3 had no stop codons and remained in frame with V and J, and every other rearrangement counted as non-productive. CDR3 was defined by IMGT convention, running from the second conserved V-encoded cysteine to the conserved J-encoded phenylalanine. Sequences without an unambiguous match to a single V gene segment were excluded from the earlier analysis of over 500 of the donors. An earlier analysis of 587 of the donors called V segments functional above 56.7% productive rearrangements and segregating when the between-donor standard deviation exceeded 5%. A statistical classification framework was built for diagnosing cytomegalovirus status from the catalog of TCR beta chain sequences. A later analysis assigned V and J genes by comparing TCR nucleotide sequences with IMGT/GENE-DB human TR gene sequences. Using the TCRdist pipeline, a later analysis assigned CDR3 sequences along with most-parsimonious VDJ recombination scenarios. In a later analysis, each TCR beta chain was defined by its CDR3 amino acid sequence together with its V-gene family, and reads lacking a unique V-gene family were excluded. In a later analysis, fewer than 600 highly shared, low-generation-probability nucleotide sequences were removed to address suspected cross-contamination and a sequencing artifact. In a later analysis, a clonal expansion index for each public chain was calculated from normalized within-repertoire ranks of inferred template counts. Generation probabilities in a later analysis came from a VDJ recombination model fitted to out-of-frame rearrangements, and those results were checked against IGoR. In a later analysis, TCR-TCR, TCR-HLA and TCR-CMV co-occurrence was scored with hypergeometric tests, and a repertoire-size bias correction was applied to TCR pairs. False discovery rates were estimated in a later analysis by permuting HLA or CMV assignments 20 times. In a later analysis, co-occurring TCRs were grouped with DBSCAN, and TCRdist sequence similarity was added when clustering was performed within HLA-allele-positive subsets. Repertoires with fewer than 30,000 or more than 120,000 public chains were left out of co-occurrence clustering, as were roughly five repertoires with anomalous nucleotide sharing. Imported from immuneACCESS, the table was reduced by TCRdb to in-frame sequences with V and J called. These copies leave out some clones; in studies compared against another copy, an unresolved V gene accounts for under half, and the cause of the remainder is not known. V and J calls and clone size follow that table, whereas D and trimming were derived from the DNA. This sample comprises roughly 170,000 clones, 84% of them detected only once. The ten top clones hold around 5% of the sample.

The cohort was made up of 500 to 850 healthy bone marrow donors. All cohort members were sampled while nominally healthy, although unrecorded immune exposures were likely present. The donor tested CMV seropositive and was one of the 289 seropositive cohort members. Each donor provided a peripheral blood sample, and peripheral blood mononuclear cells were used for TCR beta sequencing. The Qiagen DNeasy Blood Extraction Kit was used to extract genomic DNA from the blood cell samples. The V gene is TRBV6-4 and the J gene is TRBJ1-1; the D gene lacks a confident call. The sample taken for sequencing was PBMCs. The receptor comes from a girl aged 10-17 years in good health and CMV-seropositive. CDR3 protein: CASSVAANTEAFF. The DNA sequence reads TGTGCCAGCAGTGTGGCGGCGAACACTGAAGCTTTCTTT.